What follows describes a single T cell receptor beta chain. Its cognate antigen is unknown. This entry comes from a study of beta chain features in type 1 diabetes. About the research overall: What patients shared with healthy donors was a similar profile of age, gender and cell yields.

The study, taken as a whole, reports: Overrepresentation of cells with high TCR expression could result from cDNA sequencing. The VDJ junctions of type 1 diabetes patients carried fewer insertions and more deletions.

Every participating donor gave one draw, a heparinised blood sample averaging approximately 120 mL. Every bit of the isolated RNA underwent reverse transcription, so sequencing read expressed TCRB transcripts. Assay: immunoSEQ multiplex PCR; the TCRdb copy retains only in-frame clones and omits some. This sample carries some 220,000 clones, roughly a tenth of them seen once, and the ten largest clones take 1% to 1.5%. The germline V gene has CDR1 LNHNV and CDR2 YYDKDF (reference sequence). This CDR3 region has 14 residues. V was clipped by 0 bases and J by 4 bases, with 9 bases between them. Sequences were obtained from central memory CD4+ T cells from blood. The receptor's source is a man aged 18 to 29 in good health. This chain connects TRBV15 to TRBJ1-2; D is undetermined. CDR3 nucleotides: TGTGCCACCAGCAGAGATTTGGCGTCCTATGGCTACACCTTC. Translated, it gives CATSRDLASYGYTF.